The T cell receptor beta chain under discussion was sequenced for a study of early T cells in non-severe SARS-CoV-2 infection. The CDR3 runs 14 residues. V lost 4 bases and J lost 7, with 14 bases in between. The germline V gene encodes CDR1 LNHDA and CDR2 SQIVND (reference sequence). Overall study findings and caveats: Matching against VDJdb likely underestimated virus-specific expansions, favoring anti-spike CD8.

Many counts were recorded for this clonotype. Its antigen is not identified. Individual cDNA molecules each received unique molecular identifiers attached to them. Each CDR3 protein gets one entry after TCRdb re-called the 5' RACE reads with MiXCR. The sample includes around 26,000 distinct CDR3 sequences, about 4% seen only once; the top ten take 5% to 8%. This TCR derives from an adult who was a healthcare worker with PCR-confirmed SARS-CoV-2 infection or an uninfected control (not recorded which). Sequences were obtained from whole blood. The J gene is TRBJ1-5, the V gene TRBV19; D might be TRBD1 (6 bases). The CDR3 sequence is CASSTTGQGQPQHF. The DNA of the CDR3 is TGTGCCAGTAGTACAACAGGTCAGGGGCAGCCCCAGCATTTT.